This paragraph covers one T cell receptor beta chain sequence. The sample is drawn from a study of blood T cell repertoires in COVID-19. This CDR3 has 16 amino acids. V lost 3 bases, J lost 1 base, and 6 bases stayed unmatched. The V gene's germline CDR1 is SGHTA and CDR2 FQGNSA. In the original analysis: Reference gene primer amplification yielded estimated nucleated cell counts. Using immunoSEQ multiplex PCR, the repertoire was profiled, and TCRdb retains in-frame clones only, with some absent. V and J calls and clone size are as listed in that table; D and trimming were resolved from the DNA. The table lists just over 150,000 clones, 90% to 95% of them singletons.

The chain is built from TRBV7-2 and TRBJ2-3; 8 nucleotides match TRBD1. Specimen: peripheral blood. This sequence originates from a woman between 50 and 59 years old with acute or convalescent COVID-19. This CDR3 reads CASSFTGGRRTDTQYF. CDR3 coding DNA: TGTGCCAGCAGCTTTACAGGGGGAAGGCGCACAGATACGCAGTATTTT. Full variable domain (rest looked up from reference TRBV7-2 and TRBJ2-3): GAGVSQSPSNKVTEKGKDVELRCDPISGHTALYWYRQSLGQGLEFLIYFQGNSAPDKSGLPSDRFSAERTGGSVSTLTIQRTQQEDSAVYLCASSFTGGRRTDTQYFGPGTRLTVL.